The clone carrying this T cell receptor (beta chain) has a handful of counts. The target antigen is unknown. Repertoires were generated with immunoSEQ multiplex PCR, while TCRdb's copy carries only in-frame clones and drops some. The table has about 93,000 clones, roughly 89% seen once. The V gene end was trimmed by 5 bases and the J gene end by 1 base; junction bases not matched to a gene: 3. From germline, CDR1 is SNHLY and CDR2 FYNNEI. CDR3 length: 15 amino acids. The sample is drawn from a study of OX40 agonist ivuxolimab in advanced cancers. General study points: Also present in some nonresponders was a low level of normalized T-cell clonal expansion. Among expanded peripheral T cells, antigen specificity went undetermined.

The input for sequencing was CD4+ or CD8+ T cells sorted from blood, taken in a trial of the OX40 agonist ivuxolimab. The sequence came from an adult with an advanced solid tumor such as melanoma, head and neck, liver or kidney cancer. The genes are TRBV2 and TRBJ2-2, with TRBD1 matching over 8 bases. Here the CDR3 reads CASSPGTGNTGELFF. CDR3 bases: TGTGCCAGCAGTCCCGGGACAGGGAACACCGGGGAGCTGTTTTTT. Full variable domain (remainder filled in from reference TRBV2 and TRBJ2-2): EPEVTQTPSHQVTQMGQEVILRCVPISNHLYFYWYRQILGQKVEFLVSFYNNEISEKSEIFDDQFSVERPDGSNFTLKIRSTKLEDSAMYFCASSPGTGNTGELFFGEGSRLTVL.